This T cell receptor beta chain originates from a study of blood T cells in healthy people across ages. Points from the study as a whole: Shifts in expanded clonotypes may have been confounded by donor CMV status, which was unknown.

Combining a sample-barcoded 5' primer with a J-beta primer mix, a second PCR ran for roughly 7 to 12 cycles. Each CDR3 protein is one row after TCRdb ran MiXCR on the 5' RACE reads. Here the sample spans about 640,000 distinct CDR3 sequences, roughly 50% being singletons. The CDR3 consists of 14 residues. CDR1 is SGHRS, CDR2 YFSETQ, per germline. This clonotype has more than one count but fewer than ten. No antigen is known for it. At one end the junction does not follow the germline gene, possibly because of a read error. The rearrangement uses TRBV5-1 and TRBJ2-3; D not certain. Sequenced material: blood. This TCR derives from a man in his 60s in good health. CDR3 DNA: TGTGCCAGCAGTTTCACGGTCAGCACAGATACGCAGTATTTT. Protein sequence: CASSFTVSTDTQYF.